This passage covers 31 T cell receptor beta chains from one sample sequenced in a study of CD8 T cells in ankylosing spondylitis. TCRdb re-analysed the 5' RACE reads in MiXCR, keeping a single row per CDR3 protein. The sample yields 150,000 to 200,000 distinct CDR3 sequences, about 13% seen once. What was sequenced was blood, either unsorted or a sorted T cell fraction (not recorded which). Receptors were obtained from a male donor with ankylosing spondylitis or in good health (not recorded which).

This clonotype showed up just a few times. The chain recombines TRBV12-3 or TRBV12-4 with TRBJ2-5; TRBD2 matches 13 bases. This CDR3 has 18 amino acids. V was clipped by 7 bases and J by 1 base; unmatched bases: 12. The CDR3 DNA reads TGTGCCAGCACCATTGGACTAGCGGGGGCCGCCCTCCAAGAGACCCAGTACTTC. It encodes CASTIGLAGAALQETQYF.

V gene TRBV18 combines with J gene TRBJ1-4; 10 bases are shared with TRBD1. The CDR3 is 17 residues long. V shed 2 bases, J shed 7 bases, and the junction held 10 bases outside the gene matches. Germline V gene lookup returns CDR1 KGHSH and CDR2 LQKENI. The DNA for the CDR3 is TGTGCCAGCTCACCAATGTCGTTCGGGACAGGGGTTGAAAAACTGTTTTTT. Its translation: CASSPMSFGTGVEKLFF.

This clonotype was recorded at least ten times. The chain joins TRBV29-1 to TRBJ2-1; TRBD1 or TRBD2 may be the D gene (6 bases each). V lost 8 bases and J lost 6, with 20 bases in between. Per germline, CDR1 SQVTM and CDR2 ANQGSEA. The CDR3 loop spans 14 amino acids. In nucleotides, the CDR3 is TGCAGCACATCCCGGGGGCCCCTGGGCAATGAGCAGTTCTTC. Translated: CSTSRGPLGNEQFF.

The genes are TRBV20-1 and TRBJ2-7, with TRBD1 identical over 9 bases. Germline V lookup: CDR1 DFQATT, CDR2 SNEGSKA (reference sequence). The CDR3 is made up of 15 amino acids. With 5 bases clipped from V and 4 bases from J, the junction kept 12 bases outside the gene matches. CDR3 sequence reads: CSAGRTGVGRYEQYF. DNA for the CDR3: TGCAGTGCTGGGAGGACAGGGGTAGGGAGGTACGAGCAGTACTTC.

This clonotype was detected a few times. CDR3 loop: CASSYQSSYEQYF. CDR3 DNA sequence: TGTGCCAGCAGCTACCAGAGCTCCTACGAGCAGTACTTC. The genes are TRBV7-2 and TRBJ2-7; no clear D gene. V gave up 4 bases and J gave up 0 bases, with 7 bases separating them. The CDR3 consists of 13 residues. CDR1 is SGHTA and CDR2 is FQGNSA in the germline V gene.

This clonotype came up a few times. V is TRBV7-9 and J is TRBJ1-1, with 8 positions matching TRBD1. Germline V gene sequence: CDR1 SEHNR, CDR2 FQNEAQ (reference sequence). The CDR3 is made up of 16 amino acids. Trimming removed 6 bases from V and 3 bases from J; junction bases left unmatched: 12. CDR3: CASRAGGLDEYTEAFF. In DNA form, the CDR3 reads TGTGCCAGCAGGGCAGGGGGCTTGGATGAGTACACTGAAGCTTTCTTT. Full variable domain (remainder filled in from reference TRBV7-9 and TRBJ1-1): DTGVSQNPRHKITKRGQNVTFRCDPISEHNRLYWYRQTLGQGPEFLTYFQNEAQLEKSRLLSDRFSAERPKGSFSTLEIQRTEQGDSAMYLCASRAGGLDEYTEAFFGQGTRLTVV.

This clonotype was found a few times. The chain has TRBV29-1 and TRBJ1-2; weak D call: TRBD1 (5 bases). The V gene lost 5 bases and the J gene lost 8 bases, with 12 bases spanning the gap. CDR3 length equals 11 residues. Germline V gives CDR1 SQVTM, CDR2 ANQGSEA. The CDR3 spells CSVRGEEGYTF. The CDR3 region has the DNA TGCAGCGTTAGGGGAGAGGAAGGCTACACCTTC.

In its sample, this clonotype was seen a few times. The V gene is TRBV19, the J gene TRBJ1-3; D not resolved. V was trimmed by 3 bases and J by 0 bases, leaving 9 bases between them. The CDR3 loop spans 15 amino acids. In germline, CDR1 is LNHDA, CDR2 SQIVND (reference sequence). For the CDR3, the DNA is TGTGCCAGTAGTATGGACGGATACTCTGGAAACACCATATATTTT. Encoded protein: CASSMDGYSGNTIYF.

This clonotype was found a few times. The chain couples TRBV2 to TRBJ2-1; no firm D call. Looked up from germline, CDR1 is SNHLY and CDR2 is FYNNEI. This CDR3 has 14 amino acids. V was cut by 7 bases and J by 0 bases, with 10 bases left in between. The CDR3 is CASKTDPSYNEQFF. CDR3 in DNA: TGTGCCAGCAAAACAGATCCCTCCTACAATGAGCAGTTCTTC.

CDR3 coding DNA: TGCGCCAGCAGCCAGACGGGACAATGGGACGAGCAGTACTTC. Protein: CASSQTGQWDEQYF. The chain recombines TRBV4-1 with TRBJ2-7; tentatively, D is TRBD1 (6 bases). The germline CDR1 and CDR2 sequences are MGHRA and YSYEKL. The CDR3 loop spans 14 amino acids. The V end lost 3 bases, the J end lost 5 bases, and 14 bases lay between the germline ends.

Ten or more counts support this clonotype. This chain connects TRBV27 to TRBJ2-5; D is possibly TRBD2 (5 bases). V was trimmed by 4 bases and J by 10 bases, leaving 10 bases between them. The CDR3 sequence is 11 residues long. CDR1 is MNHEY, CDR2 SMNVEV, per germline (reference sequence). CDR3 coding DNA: TGTGCCAGCAGTTACCTGGGAGACCAGTACTTC. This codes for CASSYLGDQYF.

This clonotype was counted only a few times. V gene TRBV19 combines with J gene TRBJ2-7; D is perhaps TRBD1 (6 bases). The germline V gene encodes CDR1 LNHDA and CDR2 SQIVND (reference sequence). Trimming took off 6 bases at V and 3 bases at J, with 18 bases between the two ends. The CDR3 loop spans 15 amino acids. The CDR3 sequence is CASRAPRTAIYEQYF. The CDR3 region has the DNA TGTGCCAGTAGGGCCCCTCGGACAGCCATCTACGAGCAGTACTTC.

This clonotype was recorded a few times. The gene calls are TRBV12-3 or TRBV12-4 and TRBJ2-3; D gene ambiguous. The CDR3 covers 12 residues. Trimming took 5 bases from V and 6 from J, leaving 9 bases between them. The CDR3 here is CASSPAHDTQYF. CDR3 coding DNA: TGTGCCAGCAGTCCCGCCCATGATACGCAGTATTTT.

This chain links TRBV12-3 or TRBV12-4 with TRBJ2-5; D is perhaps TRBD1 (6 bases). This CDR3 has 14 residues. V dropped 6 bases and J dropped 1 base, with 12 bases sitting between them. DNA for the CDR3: TGTGCCAGCAGCCCGAACAGGGCCCAAGAGACCCAGTACTTC. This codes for CASSPNRAQETQYF.

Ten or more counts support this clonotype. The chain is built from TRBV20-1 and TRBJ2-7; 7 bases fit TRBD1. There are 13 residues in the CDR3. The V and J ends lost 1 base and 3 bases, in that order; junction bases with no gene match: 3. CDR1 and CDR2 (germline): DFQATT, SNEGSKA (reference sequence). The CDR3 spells CSARARDSYEQYF. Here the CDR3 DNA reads TGCAGTGCTAGAGCCCGGGACAGCTACGAGCAGTACTTC.

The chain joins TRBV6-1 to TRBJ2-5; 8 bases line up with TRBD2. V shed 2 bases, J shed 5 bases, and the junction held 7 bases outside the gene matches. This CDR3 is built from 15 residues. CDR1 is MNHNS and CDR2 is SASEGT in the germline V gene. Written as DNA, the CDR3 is TGTGCCAGCAGTGAACCGATCGGGAGGGTGGAGACCCAGTACTTC. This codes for CASSEPIGRVETQYF.

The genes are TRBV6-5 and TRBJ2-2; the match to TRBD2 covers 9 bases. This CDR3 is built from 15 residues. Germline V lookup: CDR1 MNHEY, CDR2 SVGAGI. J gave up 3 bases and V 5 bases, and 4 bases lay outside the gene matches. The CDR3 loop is CASSLEREDTGELFF. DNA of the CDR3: TGTGCCAGCAGTCTCGAGCGGGAGGACACCGGGGAGCTGTTTTTT.

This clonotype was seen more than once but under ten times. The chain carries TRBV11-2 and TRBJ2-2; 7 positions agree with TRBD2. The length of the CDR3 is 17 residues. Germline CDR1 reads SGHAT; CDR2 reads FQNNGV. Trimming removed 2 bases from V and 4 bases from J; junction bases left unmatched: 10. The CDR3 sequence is CASSLTGGPARTGELFF. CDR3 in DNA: TGTGCCAGCAGCTTAACGGGAGGACCTGCTCGCACCGGGGAGCTGTTTTTT. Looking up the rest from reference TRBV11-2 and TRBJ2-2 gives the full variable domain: EAGVAQSPRYKIIEKRQSVAFWCNPISGHATLYWYQQILGQGPKLLIQFQNNGVVDDSQLPKDRFSAERLKGVDSTLKIQPAKLEDSAVYLCASSLTGGPARTGELFFGEGSRLTVL.

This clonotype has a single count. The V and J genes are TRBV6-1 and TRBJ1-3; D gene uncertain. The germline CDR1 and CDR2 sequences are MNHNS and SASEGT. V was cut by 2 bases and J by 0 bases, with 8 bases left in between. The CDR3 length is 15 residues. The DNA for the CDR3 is TGTGCCAGCAGTGAACGGCAGCACTCTGGAAACACCATATATTTT. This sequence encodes CASSERQHSGNTIYF.

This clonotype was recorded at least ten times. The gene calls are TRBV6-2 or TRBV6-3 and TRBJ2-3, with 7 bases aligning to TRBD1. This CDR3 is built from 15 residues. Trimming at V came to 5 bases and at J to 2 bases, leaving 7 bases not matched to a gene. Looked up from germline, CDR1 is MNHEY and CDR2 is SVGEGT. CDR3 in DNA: TGTGCCAGCAGTCCCGGGACAGACTTCACAGATACGCAGTATTTT. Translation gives CASSPGTDFTDTQYF.

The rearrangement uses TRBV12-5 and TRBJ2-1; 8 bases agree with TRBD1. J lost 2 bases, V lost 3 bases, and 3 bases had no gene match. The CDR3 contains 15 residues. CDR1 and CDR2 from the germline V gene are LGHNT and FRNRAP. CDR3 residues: CASGFKQGAYNEQFF. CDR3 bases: TGTGCTAGTGGTTTTAAACAGGGGGCCTACAATGAGCAGTTCTTC. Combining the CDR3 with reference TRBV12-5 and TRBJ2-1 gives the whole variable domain DARVTQTPRHKVTEMGQEVTMRCQPILGHNTVFWYRQTMMQGLELLAYFRNRAPLDDSGMPKDRFSAEMPDATLATLKIQPSEPRDSAVYFCASGFKQGAYNEQFFGPGTRLTVL.

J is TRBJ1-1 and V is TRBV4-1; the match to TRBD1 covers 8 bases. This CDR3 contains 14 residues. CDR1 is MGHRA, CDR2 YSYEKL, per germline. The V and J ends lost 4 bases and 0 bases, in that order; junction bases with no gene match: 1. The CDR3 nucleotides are TGCGCCAGCAGCCCACAGGGGGTGAACACTGAAGCTTTCTTT. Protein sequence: CASSPQGVNTEAFF.

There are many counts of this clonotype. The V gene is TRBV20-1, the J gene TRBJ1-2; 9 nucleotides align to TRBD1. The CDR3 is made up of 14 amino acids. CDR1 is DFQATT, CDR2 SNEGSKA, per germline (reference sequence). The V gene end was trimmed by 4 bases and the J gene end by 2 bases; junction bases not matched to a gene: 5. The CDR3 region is CSAKDRGRNYGYTF. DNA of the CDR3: TGCAGTGCTAAGGACAGGGGACGGAACTATGGCTACACCTTC.

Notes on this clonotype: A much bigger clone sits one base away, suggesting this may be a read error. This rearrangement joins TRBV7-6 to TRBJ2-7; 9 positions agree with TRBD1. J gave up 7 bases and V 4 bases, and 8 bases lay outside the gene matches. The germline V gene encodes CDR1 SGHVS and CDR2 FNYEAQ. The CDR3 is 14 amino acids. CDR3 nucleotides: TGTGCCAGCAGCTCACGGGACAGGGTTATGGAGCAGTACTTC. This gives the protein CASSSRDRVMEQYF.

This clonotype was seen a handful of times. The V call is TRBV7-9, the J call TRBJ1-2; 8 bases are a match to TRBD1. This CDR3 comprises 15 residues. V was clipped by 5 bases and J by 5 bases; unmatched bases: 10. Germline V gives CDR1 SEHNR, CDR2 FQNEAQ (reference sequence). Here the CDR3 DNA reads TGTGCCAGCAGCCTTGGGGACAGGAGTTTATATGGCTACACCTTC. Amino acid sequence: CASSLGDRSLYGYTF.

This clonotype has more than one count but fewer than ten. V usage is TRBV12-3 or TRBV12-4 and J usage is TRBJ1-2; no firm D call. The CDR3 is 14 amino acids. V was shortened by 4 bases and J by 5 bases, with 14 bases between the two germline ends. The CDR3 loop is CASSSMLGPYGYTF. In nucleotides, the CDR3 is TGTGCCAGCAGTTCTATGTTGGGTCCTTATGGCTACACCTTC.

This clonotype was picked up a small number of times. The CDR3 sequence: CSVVGTGDSYEQYF. CDR3 nucleotide sequence: TGCAGCGTTGTAGGGACGGGAGACTCCTACGAGCAGTACTTC. The chain combines TRBV29-1 with TRBJ2-7, with TRBD2 as a possible D gene (6 bases). Per germline, CDR1 SQVTM and CDR2 ANQGSEA. This CDR3 contains 14 residues. The ends were cut back, 4 bases at V and 0 bases at J, with 13 bases in the middle.

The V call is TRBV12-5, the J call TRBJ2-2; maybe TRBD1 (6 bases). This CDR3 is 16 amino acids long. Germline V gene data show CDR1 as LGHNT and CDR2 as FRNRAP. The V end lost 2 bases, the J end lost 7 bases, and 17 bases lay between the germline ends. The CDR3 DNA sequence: TGTGCTAGTGGTTTGCCTGGACAGATAACAGTCGGGGAGCTGTTTTTT. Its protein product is CASGLPGQITVGELFF.

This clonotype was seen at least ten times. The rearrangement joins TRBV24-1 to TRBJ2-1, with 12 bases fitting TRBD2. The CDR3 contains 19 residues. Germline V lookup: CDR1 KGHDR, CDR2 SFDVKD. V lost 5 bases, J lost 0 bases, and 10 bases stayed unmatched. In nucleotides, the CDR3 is TGTGCCACCAGTGCCCGCCCGGGACTAGCGGGCACCTCCTACAATGAGCAGTTCTTC. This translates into CATSARPGLAGTSYNEQFF.

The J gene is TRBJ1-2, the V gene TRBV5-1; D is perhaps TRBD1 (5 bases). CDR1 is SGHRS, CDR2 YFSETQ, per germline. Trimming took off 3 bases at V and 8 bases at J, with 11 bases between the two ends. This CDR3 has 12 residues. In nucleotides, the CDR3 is TGCGCCAGCAGCTGGGGGACTGGGGGCTACACCTTC. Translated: CASSWGTGGYTF.

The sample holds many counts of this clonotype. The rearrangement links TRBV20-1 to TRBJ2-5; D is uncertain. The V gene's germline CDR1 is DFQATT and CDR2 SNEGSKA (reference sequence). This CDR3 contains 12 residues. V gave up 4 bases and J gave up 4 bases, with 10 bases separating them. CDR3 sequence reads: CSATPLGETQYF. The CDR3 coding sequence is TGCAGTGCTACCCCCTTAGGAGAGACCCAGTACTTC.